The 14 T cell receptor beta chains presented below share a single source sample, sequenced in a study of blood T cell repertoires in COVID-19. The assay was immunoSEQ multiplex PCR, and TCRdb's table has in-frame clones only and misses some. This table holds about 220,000 clones, 82% found once. The source material was PBMCs or T cells enriched from blood (not recorded which). These receptors originate from a woman in her sixties who had recovered from COVID-19.

This clone is a singleton in its sample. The rearrangement uses TRBV5-1 and TRBJ1-6; 7 positions agree with TRBD1. CDR1 and CDR2 (germline): SGHRS, YFSETQ. The CDR3 is 13 amino acids. V was clipped by 4 bases and J by 7 bases; unmatched bases: 2. CDR3 protein: CASSADRNSPLHF. As DNA, the CDR3 is TGCGCCAGCAGCGCGGACAGGAATTCACCCCTCCACTTT.

The chain combines TRBV7-6 with TRBJ1-5; no reliable D call. CDR1 and CDR2 (germline): SGHVS, FNYEAQ. The CDR3 totals 15 residues. Trimming removed 1 base from V and 1 base from J, with 8 bases in between. CDR3 DNA: TGTGCCAGCAGCTTAGAGCCTGTAAGCAATCAGCCCCAGCATTTT. This translates into CASSLEPVSNQPQHF.

This clone was counted between two and nine times. The chain carries TRBV19 and TRBJ1-4, with TRBD1 matching 7 bases. V shed 7 bases and J 4 bases; nucleotides not matched to a gene: 6. The germline CDR1 and CDR2 sequences are LNHDA and SQIVND (reference sequence). The CDR3 is 14 residues long. CDR3 in amino acids: CASTKTGRNEKLFF. DNA of the CDR3: TGTGCCAGTACCAAGACAGGGCGTAATGAAAAACTGTTTTTT.

This sequence joins TRBV19 and TRBJ1-5, with a possible D match to TRBD1 (6 bases). V lost 4 bases to trimming and J lost 0 bases, with 13 bases between them. Germline V lookup: CDR1 LNHDA, CDR2 SQIVND (reference sequence). The CDR3 covers 16 residues. CDR3 in DNA: TGTGCCAGTAGTACACCGGGACACCATAGCAATCAGCCCCAGCATTTT. This codes for CASSTPGHHSNQPQHF.

The chain joins TRBV9 to TRBJ2-5; 14 bases fit TRBD2. The CDR3 extends over 16 amino acids. The germline gives CDR1 SGDLS, CDR2 YYNGEE. V lost 3 bases and J lost 5; bases outside the gene matches: 6. This CDR3 is CASSAGTSGGSETQYF. CDR3 DNA sequence: TGTGCCAGCAGCGCGGGGACTAGCGGGGGATCGGAGACCCAGTACTTC.

This chain joins TRBV9 and TRBJ1-4; 7 nucleotides align to TRBD1. The CDR3 runs to 15 residues. Trimming at V came to 4 bases and at J to 0 bases, leaving 3 bases not matched to a gene. Germline V CDR1 and CDR2: SGDLS, YYNGEE. The CDR3 region is CASSFGQATNEKLFF. Here the CDR3 DNA reads TGTGCCAGCAGCTTCGGACAGGCAACTAATGAAAAACTGTTTTTT.

The chain links TRBV6-5 to TRBJ1-3; D might be TRBD1 (5 bases). Germline V gives CDR1 MNHEY, CDR2 SVGAGI. The CDR3 loop spans 14 amino acids. Trimming stripped 4 bases from V and 2 bases from J, with 9 bases between. CDR3 bases: TGTGCCAGCAGTTCAGGGCGTACTGGAAACACCATATATTTT. Protein: CASSSGRTGNTIYF.

CDR3 coding DNA: TGTGCCAGCAGTTACGGGGGGACCACAGATACGCAGTATTTT. It encodes CASSYGGTTDTQYF. The V call is TRBV6-2 or TRBV6-3, the J call TRBJ2-3; D perhaps matches TRBD2 (6 bases). There are 14 residues in the CDR3. The V and J ends lost 2 bases and 2 bases respectively, with 8 bases between them. Germline lookup yields CDR1 MNHEY and CDR2 SVGEGT.

The rearrangement uses TRBV19 and TRBJ1-4; weak D call: TRBD1 (5 bases). The CDR3 has 16 amino acids. The germline V gene has CDR1 LNHDA and CDR2 SQIVND (reference sequence). V shed 7 bases and J shed 1 base, with 16 bases lying between them. The DNA for the CDR3 is TGTGCCAGTAACCCTAGACAGAGAGTAACTAATGAAAAACTGTTTTTT. It is translated as CASNPRQRVTNEKLFF.

This clone was recorded once. The chain is built from TRBV4-2 and TRBJ2-3; D gene uncertain. CDR1 and CDR2 from the germline V gene are LGHNA and YNFKEQ. CDR3 length equals 15 residues. The V and J ends lost 2 bases and 7 bases respectively, with 16 bases between them. The CDR3 DNA reads as TGTGCCAGCAGCCAAATGACACTTCGGATAAATACGCAGTATTTT. Protein: CASSQMTLRINTQYF.

This sequence joins TRBV11-2 and TRBJ1-2; 8 nucleotides line up with TRBD1. CDR3 length equals 15 residues. The germline V gene encodes CDR1 SGHAT and CDR2 FQNNGV. V lost 1 base, J lost 8 bases, and 9 bases stayed unmatched. The chain's CDR3 is CASSLVRTGNHGYTF. CDR3 in DNA: TGTGCCAGCAGCTTAGTTAGGACAGGGAATCACGGCTACACCTTC. The full variable domain, in which reference TRBV11-2 and TRBJ1-2 provide the parts outside the CDR3, is EAGVAQSPRYKIIEKRQSVAFWCNPISGHATLYWYQQILGQGPKLLIQFQNNGVVDDSQLPKDRFSAERLKGVDSTLKIQPAKLEDSAVYLCASSLVRTGNHGYTFGSGTRLTVV.

This chain connects TRBV6-2 or TRBV6-3 to TRBJ1-2, with TRBD1 matching over 7 bases. V trimming: 0 bases; J trimming: 3 bases; junction bases outside the gene matches: 10. CDR3 size: 17 residues. CDR1 is MNHEY and CDR2 is SVGEGT in the germline V gene. In nucleotides, the CDR3 is TGTGCCAGCAGTTACTCGGCCTTTAGGGGGCGAGACTATGGCTACACCTTC. Its protein product is CASSYSAFRGRDYGYTF.

The chain is built from TRBV4-2 and TRBJ2-1; 14 nucleotides match TRBD2. The J segment lost 0 bases and the V segment lost 0 bases, leaving 7 bases of the junction unmatched. The CDR3 totals 20 residues. The germline V gene encodes CDR1 LGHNA and CDR2 YNFKEQ. CDR3 coding DNA: TGTGCCAGCAGCCAAGATTCCGGGACTAGCGGGGGTCCCTCCTACAATGAGCAGTTCTTC. Its protein product is CASSQDSGTSGGPSYNEQFF.

The rearrangement links TRBV27 to TRBJ1-3, with 8 bases lining up with TRBD1. Germline CDR1 MNHEY, CDR2 SMNVEV (reference sequence). J lost 0 bases, V lost 6 bases, and 4 bases had no gene match. The CDR3 contains 15 residues. CDR3 coding DNA: TGTGCCAGCAGAGGACAGGGACTCTCTGGAAACACCATATATTTT. Translating it yields CASRGQGLSGNTIYF.